What follows describes a single T cell receptor beta chain. Its cognate antigen is unknown. The investigators amplified TCR beta CDR3 regions from RNA transcripts. Primed by the HTBI set, a first-round RT-PCR was run on the TCR CDR3. TCRdb called the multiplex PCR reads again in MiXCR, with one record for every CDR3 protein. The sample yields hundreds of thousands of distinct CDR3 sequences, 45% seen once. The length of the CDR3 is 16 residues. Germline CDR1 is SNHLY and CDR2 is FYNNEI. V dropped 6 bases and J dropped 0 bases, with 12 bases sitting between them. Exclusion of patients followed from uncontrolled infection, other autoimmune disease, pregnancy or lactation. Diagnoses used clinical symptoms, serum thyroxine and TRAb, thyroid ultrasound and orbital computed tomography. These data belong to a study of T cells in Graves' hyperthyroidism and ophthalmopathy. Study conclusions and caveats: Ophthalmopathy and stable hyperthyroidism were separated by a 13 V-J model. Most expanded thyroid clonotypes above 0.001 recurred in blood.

The sequencing sample was made of peripheral blood or thyroid tissue (not recorded which). The source of this sequence is an adult man with Graves' disease, either hyperthyroidism or ophthalmopathy (not recorded which). The gene calls are TRBV2 and TRBJ1-6; maybe TRBD1 (6 bases). CDR3 amino acids: CASSSGASSYNSPLHF. DNA for the CDR3: TGTGCCAGCAGCTCAGGGGCGAGCTCCTATAATTCACCCCTCCACTTT.